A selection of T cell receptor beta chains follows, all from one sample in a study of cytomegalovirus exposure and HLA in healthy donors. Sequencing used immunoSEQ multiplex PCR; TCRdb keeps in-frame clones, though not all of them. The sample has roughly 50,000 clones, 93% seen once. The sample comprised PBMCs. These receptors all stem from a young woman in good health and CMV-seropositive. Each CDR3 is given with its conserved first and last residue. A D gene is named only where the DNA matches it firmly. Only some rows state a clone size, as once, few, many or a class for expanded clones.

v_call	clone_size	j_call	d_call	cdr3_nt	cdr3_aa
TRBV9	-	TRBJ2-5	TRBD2	TGTGCCAGCAGCGTAGCGGGGGGGTTCCAAGAGACCCAGTACTTC	CASSVAGGFQETQYF
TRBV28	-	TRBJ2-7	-	TGTGCCAGCATAACCGCGGGACGGTCCTACGAGCAGTACTTC	CASITAGRSYEQYF
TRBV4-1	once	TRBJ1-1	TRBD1	TGCGCCAGCAGCCAAGATGGGACAGGGCACGACTTAGGTGCTTTCTTT	CASSQDGTGHDLGAFF
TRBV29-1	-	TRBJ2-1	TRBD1	TGCAGCGGACGGTCCCGGGACAGGGGCCGGGAGCAGTTCTTC	CSGRSRDRGREQFF
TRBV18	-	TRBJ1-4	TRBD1	TGTGCCAGCTCACCGGGACAGCATGAAAAACTGTTTTTT	CASSPGQHEKLFF
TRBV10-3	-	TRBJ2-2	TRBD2	TGTGCCATCAGATCCGGGGGGTCCGACACCGGGGAGCTGTTTTTT	CAIRSGGSDTGELFF
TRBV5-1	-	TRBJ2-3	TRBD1	TGCGCCAGCAGCTTGTCCCGGACAGGGGGTTTGACAGATACGCAGTATTTT	CASSLSRTGGLTDTQYF
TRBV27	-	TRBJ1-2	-	TGTGCCAGCTCCTACGGGTCTAACTATGGCTACACCTTC	CASSYGSNYGYTF
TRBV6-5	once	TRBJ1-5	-	TGTGCCAGCAAGTTACAGGGTTATAGCAATCAGCCCCAGCATTTT	CASKLQGYSNQPQHF
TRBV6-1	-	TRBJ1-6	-	TGTGCCAGCAGTGACAGGGTTTCCTATAATTCACCCCTCCACTTT	CASSDRVSYNSPLHF
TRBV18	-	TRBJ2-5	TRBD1	TGTGCCAGCTCACCCGGGACAGGGGGGCAAGAGACCCAGTACTTC	CASSPGTGGQETQYF
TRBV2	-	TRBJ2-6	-	TGTGCCGGCTTCGCCGGGGCCAACGTCCTGACTTTC	CAGFAGANVLTF
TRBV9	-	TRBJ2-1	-	TGTGCCAGCAGCGTCCCTGACTTGGCCCCCGGTGAGCAGTTCTTC	CASSVPDLAPGEQFF
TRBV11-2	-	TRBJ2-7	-	TGTGCCAGCAGCTCCACCCGACTACCGGGCCCATCCTACGAGCAGTACTTC	CASSSTRLPGPSYEQYF
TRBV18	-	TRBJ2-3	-	TGTGCCAGCTCACTCCGGGGTGGGGATACGCAGTATTTT	CASSLRGGDTQYF
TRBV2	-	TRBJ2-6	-	TGTGCCAGCACAGGCTCTGGGGCCAACGTCCTGACTTTC	CASTGSGANVLTF
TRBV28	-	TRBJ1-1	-	TGTGCCAGCATTGGAGCTGAAGCTTTCTTT	CASIGAEAFF
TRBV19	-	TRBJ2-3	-	TGTGCCAGTAGTATGTTCGGGGGGACAGGTCCCCATAGCACAGATACGCAGTATTTT	CASSMFGGTGPHSTDTQYF
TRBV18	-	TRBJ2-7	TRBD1	TGTGCCAGCTCGCGGACAGGGAATGAGGAGCAGTACTTC	CASSRTGNEEQYF
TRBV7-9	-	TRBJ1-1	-	TGTGCCAGCAGCTTAGCTTCGCCCCATGGCTACACTGAAGCTTTCTTT	CASSLASPHGYTEAFF
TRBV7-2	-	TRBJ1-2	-	TGTGCCAGCAGCTCGGAGGAGGTTCGATGGGGCTACACCTTC	CASSSEEVRWGYTF
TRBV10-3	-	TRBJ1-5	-	TGTGCCACCCAGGACAGTGGGGGCAATCAGCCCCAGCATTTT	CATQDSGGNQPQHF
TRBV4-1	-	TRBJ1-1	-	TGCGCCAGCAGCCAAGATCTCTATAGGGGTGAAACTGAAGCTTTCTTT	CASSQDLYRGETEAFF
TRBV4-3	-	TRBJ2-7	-	TGCGCCAGCAGCCAGGACTACAGGGGATCCTACGAGCAGTACTTC	CASSQDYRGSYEQYF
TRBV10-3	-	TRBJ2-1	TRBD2	TGTGCCATCAGAATAGCGGGGGAAGGCAATGAGCAGTTCTTC	CAIRIAGEGNEQFF
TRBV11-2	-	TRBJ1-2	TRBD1	TGTGCCAGCAGCCTGGACAGGTCACGGGCAGGCTACACCTTC	CASSLDRSRAGYTF
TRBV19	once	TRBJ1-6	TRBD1	TGTGCCAGTAGTATTGACAGGGGGACATCACCCCTCCACTTT	CASSIDRGTSPLHF
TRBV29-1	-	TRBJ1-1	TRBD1	TGCAGCGTTGGACAGGGGAACACTGAAGCTTTCTTT	CSVGQGNTEAFF
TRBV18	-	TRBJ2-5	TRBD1	TGTGCCAGCTCGGCGACAGGGGTTAGGGAGACCCAGTACTTC	CASSATGVRETQYF
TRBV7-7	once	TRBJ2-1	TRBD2	TGTGCCAGCAGCCGCCGGGGGGATCCACCCTACAATGAGCAGTTCTTC	CASSRRGDPPYNEQFF
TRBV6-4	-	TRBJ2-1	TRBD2	TGTGCCAGCAGTGACTCCGGGACTAGCGGCTACAATGAGCAGTTCTTC	CASSDSGTSGYNEQFF
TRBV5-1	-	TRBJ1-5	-	TGCGCCAGCAGCTTGGGGGGGGATCAGCCCCAGCATTTT	CASSLGGDQPQHF
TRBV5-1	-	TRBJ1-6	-	TGCGCCAGCAGCGCGGGGAGACAGAATTCACCCCTCCACTTT	CASSAGRQNSPLHF
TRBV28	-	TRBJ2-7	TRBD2	TGTGCCAGCAGCTTAGCGGGTCACTACGAGCAGTACTTC	CASSLAGHYEQYF
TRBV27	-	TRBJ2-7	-	TGTGCCAGCGCGTTCTCTCCTTGGGACAAAGAGCAGTACTTC	CASAFSPWDKEQYF
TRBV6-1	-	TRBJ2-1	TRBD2	TGTGCCAGCAGGACTAGCGCCTACAATGAGCAGTTCTTC	CASRTSAYNEQFF
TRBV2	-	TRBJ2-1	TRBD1	TGTGCCAGCAGTGGGCTGGACAGGGGGAAAACCTACAATGAGCAGTTCTTC	CASSGLDRGKTYNEQFF
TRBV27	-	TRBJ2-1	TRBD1	TGTGCCAGCAGACGATTCGGGGACAGGATCGACCCTGAGCAGTTCTTC	CASRRFGDRIDPEQFF
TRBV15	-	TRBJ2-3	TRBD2	TGTGCCTCTAGACTAGCGGGGAATACAGATACGCAGTATTTT	CASRLAGNTDTQYF
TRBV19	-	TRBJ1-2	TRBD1	TGTGCCAGTAGTACCTCGGGACAGTGGAGGGGCTACACCTTC	CASSTSGQWRGYTF
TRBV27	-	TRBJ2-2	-	TGTGCCAGCAGGGGGAGGACAGGGAACACCGGGGAGCTGTTTTTT	CASRGRTGNTGELFF
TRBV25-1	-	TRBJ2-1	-	TGTGCCAGCAGTGTCTCCAGCGCGGGGCCGGAGTTCTTC	CASSVSSAGPEFF
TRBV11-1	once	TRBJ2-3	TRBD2	TGTGCCAGCAGCTTCCTAGCGGGGGCCCGCACAGATACGCAGTATTTT	CASSFLAGARTDTQYF
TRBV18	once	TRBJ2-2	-	TGTGCCAGCTCACCAGAAAGGCCTAGCGTAACGGGGGAGCTGTTTTTT	CASSPERPSVTGELFF
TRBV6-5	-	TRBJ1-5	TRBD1	TGTGCCAGCAGCGGCGCCAGGGGGCATCAGCCCCAGCATTTT	CASSGARGHQPQHF
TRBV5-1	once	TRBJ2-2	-	TGCGCCAGCAGCTTGACCCAGGGGTCCACCGGGGAGCTGTTTTTT	CASSLTQGSTGELFF
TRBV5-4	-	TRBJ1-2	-	TGTGCCAGCAGCCTAAATATCGATGTACAGGGAAGGGGCTACACCTTC	CASSLNIDVQGRGYTF
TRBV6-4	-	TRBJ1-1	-	TGTGCCAGCAAGAAGGACATTTACACTGAAGCTTTCTTT	CASKKDIYTEAFF
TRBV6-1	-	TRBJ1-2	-	TGTGCCAGCAGTGAAGGGGGCACCTATGGCTACACCTTC	CASSEGGTYGYTF
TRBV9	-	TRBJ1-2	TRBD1	TGTGCCAGCAGCCCTGGACAGGGGGGCTATGGCTACACCTTC	CASSPGQGGYGYTF
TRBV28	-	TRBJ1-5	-	TGTGCCAGCAGTTTATTGGGGGCGGGCGGCCATCAGCCCCAGCATTTT	CASSLLGAGGHQPQHF